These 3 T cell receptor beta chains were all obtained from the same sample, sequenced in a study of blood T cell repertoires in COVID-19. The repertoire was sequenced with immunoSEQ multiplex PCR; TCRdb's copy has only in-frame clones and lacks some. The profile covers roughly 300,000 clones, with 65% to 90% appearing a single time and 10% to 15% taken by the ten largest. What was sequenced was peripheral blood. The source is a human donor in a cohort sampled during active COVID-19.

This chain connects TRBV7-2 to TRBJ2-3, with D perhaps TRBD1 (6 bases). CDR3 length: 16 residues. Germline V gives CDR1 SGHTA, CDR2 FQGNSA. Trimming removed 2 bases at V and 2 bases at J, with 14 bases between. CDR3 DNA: TGTGCCAGCAGCTTATTCGCGCAGGGGAACACAGATACGCAGTATTTT. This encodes CASSLFAQGNTDTQYF.

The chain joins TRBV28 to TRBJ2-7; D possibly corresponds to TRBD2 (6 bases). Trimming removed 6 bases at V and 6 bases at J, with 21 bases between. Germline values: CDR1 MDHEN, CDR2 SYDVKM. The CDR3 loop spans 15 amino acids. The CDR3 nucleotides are TGTGCCAGCAGCCTCAATGGGGGGAGAGGAGGCGAGCAGTACTTC. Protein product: CASSLNGGRGGEQYF.

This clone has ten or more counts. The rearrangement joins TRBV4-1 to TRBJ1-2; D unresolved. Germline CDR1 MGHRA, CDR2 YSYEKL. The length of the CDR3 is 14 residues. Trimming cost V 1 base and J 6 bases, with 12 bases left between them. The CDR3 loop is CASSQADRRDGYTF. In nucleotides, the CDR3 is TGCGCCAGCAGCCAAGCGGATAGGAGGGATGGCTACACCTTC.